This T cell receptor beta chain was sequenced in a study of blood T cell repertoires in COVID-19. Looking at the study overall: Acute-phase and convalescent COVID-19 samples originated in the United States, Italy and Spain. In each case, the material was cDNA or gDNA derived from T cells, B-cell-depleted T cells, or PBMCs.

This clone was recorded only once. With 1 base removed from V and 2 bases from J, the gap between germline ends came to 9 bases. From germline, CDR1 is KGHSH and CDR2 LQKENI. CDR3 length: 14 residues. Cohort placement rested on clinical history that participants reported themselves. The assay was immunoSEQ multiplex PCR, and TCRdb's table has in-frame clones only and misses some. The repertoire consists of hundreds of thousands of clones, with roughly 89% occurring once and the leading ten covering approximately 5.5%. The chain joins TRBV18 to TRBJ2-7; D remains ambiguous. Material: PBMCs or T cells enriched from blood (not recorded which). This TCR was sampled from a man aged 55 to 70 who had recovered from COVID-19. The CDR3 reads CASSPRRDAYEQYF. CDR3 coding DNA: TGTGCCAGCTCACCACGCCGAGATGCCTACGAGCAGTACTTC.